This TCR beta chain was sequenced in a study of blood T cells in healthy people across ages. From germline, CDR1 is DFQATT and CDR2 SNEGSKA (reference sequence). The CDR3 is 14 amino acids. V gave up 7 bases and J gave up 3 bases; unmatched junction bases: 10. Researchers isolated at least 6 million PBMCs per sample. Using a J-beta primer mix together with a sample-barcoded 5' primer, a second PCR was run for about 6 to 11 cycles. TCRdb ran MiXCR on the 5' RACE reads and lists one entry per CDR3 protein. The sample contains around 620,000 distinct CDR3 sequences, 25% to 30% of which appear only once. The chain has TRBV20-1 and TRBJ2-7; TRBD1 matches at 9 bases. The receptor comes from a woman in her 70s in good health. The sequenced sample consisted of blood. CDR3 protein: CSVPYRGQNYEQYF. CDR3 nucleotide sequence: TGCAGTGTTCCCTACAGGGGGCAGAACTACGAGCAGTACTTC.